The 22 T cell receptor beta chains listed next were all sequenced from one sample in a study of blood T cell repertoires in COVID-19 (dated by TCRdb to between 2020 and 2021). Library preparation used the immunoSEQ multiplex PCR assay. TCRdb provides this immuneACCESS table in a form limited to in-frame rearrangements. Some clones are lacking; in checked studies, under half of them reflect an unresolved V gene, and why the rest are absent is not known. In this sample the table shows approximately 260,000 clones, nearly 85% of which occur a single time. Roughly 8.6% of the sample is held by the ten biggest clonotypes. The sample taken for sequencing was peripheral blood. These receptor sequences come from a human donor in a cohort sampled during active COVID-19.

This chain connects TRBV5-5 to TRBJ2-1, with D hard to call. This CDR3 comprises 15 residues. Per the germline V gene, CDR1 is SGHKS and CDR2 is YYEKEE (reference sequence). The ends were cut back, 0 bases at V and 4 bases at J, with 11 bases in the middle. CDR3 sequence: CASSLVRYSYNEQFF. The CDR3 bases are TGTGCCAGCAGCTTGGTACGATACAGTTACAATGAGCAGTTCTTC.

The chain joins TRBV5-1 to TRBJ1-1; TRBD1 might be the D (5 bases). The CDR3 runs 13 residues. Germline loops: CDR1 SGHRS, CDR2 YFSETQ. Trimming removed 5 bases at V and 5 bases at J, with 13 bases between. Here the CDR3 DNA reads TGCGCCAGCAGGCCCTCGGGGGAGACTGAAGCTTTCTTT. Protein product: CASRPSGETEAFF.

This clone was counted a single time. This sequence joins TRBV5-1 and TRBJ2-1; D might be TRBD2 (7 bases). The CDR3 has 16 amino acids. Germline-derived CDR1 and CDR2 are SGHRS and YFSETQ. Deletions cut 0 bases from V and 4 bases from J, with 14 bases between. The CDR3: CASSLGRGAGYNEQFF. The CDR3, as DNA: TGCGCCAGCAGCTTGGGCCGGGGGGCGGGTTACAATGAGCAGTTCTTC.

The CDR3 sequence is CASSVPGQGNTEAFF. DNA for the CDR3: TGTGCCAGCAGCGTACCGGGACAGGGGAACACTGAAGCTTTCTTT. The chain uses TRBV13 and TRBJ1-1, with TRBD1 matching over 9 bases. Trimming removed 5 bases from V and 1 base from J; junction bases left unmatched: 5. The CDR3 sequence is 15 residues long. Germline V gene data show CDR1 as PRHDT and CDR2 as FYEKMQ (reference sequence).

CDR3 coding DNA: TGTGCCAGCAGCCGACCCGGGACAGGGACTTACAATGAGCAGTTCTTC. This translates into CASSRPGTGTYNEQFF. The chain carries TRBV11-3 and TRBJ2-1; 9 bases are a match to TRBD1. V was pared by 5 bases and J by 4 bases, with 9 bases of the junction left unmatched. The germline gives CDR1 SGHNT, CDR2 YENEEA. CDR3 length: 16 residues.

This chain uses TRBV6-5 with TRBJ1-1, with 7 bases that match TRBD1. The ends lost 7 bases at V and 4 bases at J; junction bases unmatched: 6. The CDR3 contains 13 residues. Looked up from germline, CDR1 is MNHEY and CDR2 is SVGAGI. CDR3 nucleotide sequence: TGTGCCAGCAAGACAGGGTCGACCACTGAAGCTTTCTTT. It specifies CASKTGSTTEAFF.

The chain is built from TRBV6-5 and TRBJ2-7; TRBD2 is a possible D gene (5 bases). Between the trimmed V and J ends, which lost 6 bases and 3 bases, there was a span of 12 bases. CDR1 MNHEY and CDR2 SVGAGI come from the germline V gene. This CDR3 contains 13 residues. This CDR3 is CASSWTLNYEQYF. CDR3 nucleotides: TGTGCCAGCAGCTGGACTCTTAACTACGAGCAGTACTTC.

The chain couples TRBV9 to TRBJ2-1; D perhaps matches TRBD2 (6 bases). The ends were cut back, 0 bases at V and 7 bases at J, with 8 bases in the middle. Germline values: CDR1 SGDLS, CDR2 YYNGEE. The length of the CDR3 is 13 residues. CDR3 in amino acids: CASSVELANEQFF. The CDR3 nucleotides read TGTGCCAGCAGCGTAGAACTAGCAAATGAGCAGTTCTTC.

The chain couples TRBV7-9 to TRBJ2-2; D may be TRBD2 (5 bases). Germline V CDR1 and CDR2: SEHNR, FQNEAQ (reference sequence). The CDR3 runs to 15 residues. V lost 1 base, J lost 5 bases, and 11 bases lay in between. The CDR3 protein is CASSLEALVTGELFF. The CDR3, as DNA: TGTGCCAGCAGCTTAGAAGCACTAGTGACCGGGGAGCTGTTTTTT.

The chain links TRBV5-6 to TRBJ1-2; 9 nucleotides line up with TRBD1. Germline CDR1 and CDR2: SGHDT and YYEEEE. V lost 2 bases and J lost 3; bases outside the gene matches: 5. This CDR3 comprises 15 residues. Here the CDR3 reads CASSFRDRDYYGYTF. CDR3 DNA sequence: TGTGCCAGCAGCTTTCGGGACAGGGACTACTATGGCTACACCTTC.

The J gene is TRBJ1-1, the V gene TRBV19; D is undetermined. Trimming pared 3 bases from V and 5 bases from J, leaving 10 bases between. Germline CDR1 LNHDA, CDR2 SQIVND (reference sequence). This CDR3 contains 13 residues. CDR3 DNA sequence: TGTGCCAGTAGTATCAGTCGTCGTACTGAAGCTTTCTTT. Translated, it gives CASSISRRTEAFF.

The CDR3 region has the DNA TGTGCCAGCAGTTACCCACCTAGCGGGGGTTCCACAGATACGCAGTATTTT. Its translation: CASSYPPSGGSTDTQYF. The rearrangement joins TRBV6-2 or TRBV6-3 to TRBJ2-3, with 10 bases matching TRBD2. The CDR3 contains 17 residues. CDR1 and CDR2 (germline): MNHEY, SVGEGT. With 2 bases clipped from V and 2 bases from J, the junction kept 7 bases outside the gene matches.

This chain uses TRBV5-1 with TRBJ1-3, with 7 bases fitting TRBD1. The trim removed 1 base at V and 1 base at J, leaving 8 bases unmatched. CDR3 length: 17 amino acids. Germline lookup yields CDR1 SGHRS and CDR2 YFSETQ. CDR3 region: CASSLRTGTFSGNTIYF. Here the CDR3 DNA reads TGCGCCAGCAGCTTGCGGACAGGCACTTTTTCTGGAAACACCATATATTTT.

The CDR3 DNA sequence: TGCAGTGCTAGTTTACGGACAGATACGCAGTATTTT. Protein: CSASLRTDTQYF. This sequence joins TRBV20-1 and TRBJ2-3; no reliable D call. Trimming pared 3 bases from V and 3 bases from J, leaving 7 bases between. The CDR3 sequence is 12 residues long. Per the germline V gene, CDR1 is DFQATT and CDR2 is SNEGSKA (reference sequence).

The chain recombines TRBV4-1 with TRBJ1-3; TRBD1 agrees at 8 bases. The CDR3 is made up of 17 amino acids. The V gene's germline CDR1 is MGHRA and CDR2 YSYEKL. Unmatched junction bases numbered 6, after V lost 0 bases and J lost 2 bases. CDR3 DNA sequence: TGCGCCAGCAGCCAAGAGGGCAGGGGGCCCACTGGAAACACCATATATTTT. Its protein is CASSQEGRGPTGNTIYF.

The gene calls are TRBV5-6 and TRBJ1-6; 7 nucleotides match TRBD1. The V gene's germline CDR1 is SGHDT and CDR2 YYEEEE. V dropped 6 bases and J dropped 3; count of bases not matched to a gene: 3. The CDR3 extends over 14 amino acids. The CDR3 DNA is TGTGCCAGCAACCGACAGGGCTATAATTCACCCCTCCACTTT. It translates to CASNRQGYNSPLHF.

This chain links TRBV24-1 with TRBJ2-2; D not resolved. V was clipped by 7 bases and J by 1 base, with 9 bases between them. The CDR3 is 14 amino acids. Germline V gene data show CDR1 as KGHDR and CDR2 as SFDVKD. Written as DNA, the CDR3 is TGTGCCACCAGGGGCCCACAGAACACCGGGGAGCTGTTTTTT. Translation: CATRGPQNTGELFF.

The chain employs TRBV7-2 and TRBJ1-5; D perhaps matches TRBD1 (5 bases). This CDR3 has 14 amino acids. Germline lookup yields CDR1 SGHTA and CDR2 FQGNSA. V shed 3 bases and J shed 7 bases, with 13 bases lying between them. CDR3 amino acids: CASSLAGLTQPQHF. CDR3 bases: TGTGCCAGCAGCTTGGCGGGACTCACGCAGCCCCAGCATTTT.

This clone has a handful of counts. This chain uses TRBV3-1 (or the pseudogene TRBV3-2) with TRBJ2-5, with D maybe TRBD2 (6 bases). The CDR3 totals 16 residues. Germline values: CDR1 LGHDT, CDR2 YNNKEL (reference sequence). The V gene lost 4 bases and the J gene lost 4 bases, with 19 bases spanning the gap. The CDR3 is CASSLKGGNHVETQYF. The CDR3, as DNA: TGTGCCAGCAGCCTAAAGGGCGGGAACCACGTAGAGACCCAGTACTTC.

The chain links TRBV5-4 to TRBJ2-5; TRBD2 matches 7 bases. Trimming took 0 bases from V and 1 from J; bases not matched to a gene: 9. The CDR3 length is 17 residues. Germline lookup yields CDR1 SGHNT and CDR2 YYREEE (reference sequence). CDR3 amino acids: CASSLGRVAGSQETQYF. For the CDR3, the DNA is TGTGCCAGCAGCTTGGGTAGGGTAGCGGGTAGCCAAGAGACCCAGTACTTC.

The chain joins TRBV11-2 to TRBJ2-3; 16 positions match TRBD2. Germline V gene sequence: CDR1 SGHAT, CDR2 FQNNGV. This CDR3 is built from 17 residues. The J segment lost 4 bases and the V segment lost 7 bases, leaving 8 bases of the junction unmatched. The CDR3: CASTLGLAGGPSDTQYF. As DNA, the CDR3 is TGTGCCAGCACCCTGGGACTAGCGGGGGGGCCGTCAGATACGCAGTATTTT.

This clone was seen just once. The chain has TRBV11-3 and TRBJ2-1, with 9 positions matching TRBD1. This CDR3 region has 16 residues. The germline CDR1 and CDR2 sequences are SGHNT and YENEEA. V was clipped by 0 bases and J by 4 bases; unmatched bases: 4. For the CDR3, the DNA is TGTGCCAGCAGCTTAGATGGACAGGGGCGGTACAATGAGCAGTTCTTC. Its protein product is CASSLDGQGRYNEQFF.